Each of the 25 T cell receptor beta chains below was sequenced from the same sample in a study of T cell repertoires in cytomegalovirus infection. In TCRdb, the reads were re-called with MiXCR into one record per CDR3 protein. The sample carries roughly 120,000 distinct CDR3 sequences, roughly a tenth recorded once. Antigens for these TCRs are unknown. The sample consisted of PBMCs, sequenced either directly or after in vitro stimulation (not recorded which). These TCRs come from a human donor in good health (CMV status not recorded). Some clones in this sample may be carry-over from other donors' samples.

CDR3 sequence reads: CSAKQREAYNEQFF. CDR3 coding DNA: TGCAGTGCTAAACAGCGGGAGGCTTACAATGAGCAGTTCTTC. V and J are TRBV20-1 and TRBJ2-1; 9 bases agree with TRBD2. The CDR3 covers 14 residues. With 4 bases clipped from V and 4 bases from J, the junction kept 5 bases outside the gene matches. CDR1 DFQATT and CDR2 SNEGSKA come from the germline V gene (reference sequence).

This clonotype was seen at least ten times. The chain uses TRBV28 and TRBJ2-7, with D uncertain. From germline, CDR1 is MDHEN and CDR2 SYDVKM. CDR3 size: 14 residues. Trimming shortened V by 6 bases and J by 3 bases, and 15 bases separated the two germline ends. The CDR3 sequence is CASSRDSFGYEQYV. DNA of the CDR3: TGTGCCAGCAGCCGAGACTCCTTCGGCTACGAGCAGTACGTC.

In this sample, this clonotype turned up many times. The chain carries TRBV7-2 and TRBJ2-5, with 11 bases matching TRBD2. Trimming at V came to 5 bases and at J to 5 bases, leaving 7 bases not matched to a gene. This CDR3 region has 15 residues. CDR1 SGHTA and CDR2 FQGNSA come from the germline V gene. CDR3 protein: CASSDTSGSWETQYF. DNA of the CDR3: TGTGCCAGCAGCGATACTAGCGGGAGTTGGGAGACCCAGTACTTC.

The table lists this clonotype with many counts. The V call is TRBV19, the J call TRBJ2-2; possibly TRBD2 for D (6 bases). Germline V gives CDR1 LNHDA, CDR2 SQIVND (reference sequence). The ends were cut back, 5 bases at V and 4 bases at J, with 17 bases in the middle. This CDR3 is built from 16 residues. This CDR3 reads CASSSREVIFTGELFF. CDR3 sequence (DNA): TGTGCCAGTAGTTCAAGGGAGGTTATATTCACCGGGGAGCTGTTTTTT.

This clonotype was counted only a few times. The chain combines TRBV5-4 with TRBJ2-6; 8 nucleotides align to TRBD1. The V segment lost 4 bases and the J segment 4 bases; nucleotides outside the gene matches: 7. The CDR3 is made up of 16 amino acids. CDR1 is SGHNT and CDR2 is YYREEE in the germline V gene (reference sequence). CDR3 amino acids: CASSETGVRGANVLTF. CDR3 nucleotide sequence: TGTGCCAGCAGCGAGACAGGGGTACGGGGGGCCAACGTCCTGACTTTC. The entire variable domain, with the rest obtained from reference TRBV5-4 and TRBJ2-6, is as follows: ETGVTQSPTHLIKTRGQQVTLRCSSQSGHNTVSWYQQALGQGPQFIFQYYREEENGRGNFPPRFSGLQFPNYSSELNVNALELDDSALYLCASSETGVRGANVLTFGAGSRLTVL.

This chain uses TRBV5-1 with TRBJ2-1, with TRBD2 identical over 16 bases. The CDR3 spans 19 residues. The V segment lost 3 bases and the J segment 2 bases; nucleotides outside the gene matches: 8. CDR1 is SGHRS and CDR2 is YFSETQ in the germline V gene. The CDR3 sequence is CASSSTGLAGGATYNEQFF. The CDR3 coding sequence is TGCGCCAGCAGCTCGACGGGACTAGCGGGAGGGGCGACCTACAATGAGCAGTTCTTC. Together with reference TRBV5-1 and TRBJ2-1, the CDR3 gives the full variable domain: KAGVTQTPRYLIKTRGQQVTLSCSPISGHRSVSWYQQTPGQGLQFLFEYFSETQRNKGNFPGRFSGRQFSNSRSEMNVSTLELGDSALYLCASSSTGLAGGATYNEQFFGPGTRLTVL.

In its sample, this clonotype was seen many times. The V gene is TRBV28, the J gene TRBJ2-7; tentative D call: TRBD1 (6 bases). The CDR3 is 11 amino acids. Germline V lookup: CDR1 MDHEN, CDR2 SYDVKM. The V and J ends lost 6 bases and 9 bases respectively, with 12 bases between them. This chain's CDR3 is CASSRGGAQYF. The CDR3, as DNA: TGTGCCAGCAGCCGAGGGGGTGCGCAGTACTTC.

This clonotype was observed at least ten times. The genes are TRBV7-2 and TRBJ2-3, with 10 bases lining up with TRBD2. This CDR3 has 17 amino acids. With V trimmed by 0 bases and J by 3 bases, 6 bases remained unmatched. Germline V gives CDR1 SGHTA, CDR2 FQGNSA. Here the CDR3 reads CASSLAPSGSGTDTQYF. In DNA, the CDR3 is TGTGCCAGCAGCTTAGCGCCTAGCGGGAGTGGAACAGATACGCAGTATTTT.

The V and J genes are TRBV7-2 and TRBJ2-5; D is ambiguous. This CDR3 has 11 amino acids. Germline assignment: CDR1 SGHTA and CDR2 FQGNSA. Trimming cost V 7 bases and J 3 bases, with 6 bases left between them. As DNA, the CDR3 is TGTGCCAGCACTACCAAAGAGACCCAGTACTTC. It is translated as CASTTKETQYF.

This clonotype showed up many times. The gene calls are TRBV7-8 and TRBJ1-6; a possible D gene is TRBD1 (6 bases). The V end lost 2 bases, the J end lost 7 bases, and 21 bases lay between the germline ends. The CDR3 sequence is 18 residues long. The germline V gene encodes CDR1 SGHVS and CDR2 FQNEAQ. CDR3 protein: CASSLFVSGDMANSPLHF. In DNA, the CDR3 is TGTGCCAGCAGCTTATTTGTCTCCGGGGACATGGCCAATTCACCCCTCCACTTT.

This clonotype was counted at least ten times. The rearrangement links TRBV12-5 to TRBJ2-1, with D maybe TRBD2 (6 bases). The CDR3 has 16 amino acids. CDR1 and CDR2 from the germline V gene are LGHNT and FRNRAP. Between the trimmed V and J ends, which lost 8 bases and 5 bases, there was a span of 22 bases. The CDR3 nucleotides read TGTGCTAGTTCCACACCTAGGGCGCGGGGCCACAATGAGCAGTTCTTC. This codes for CASSTPRARGHNEQFF.

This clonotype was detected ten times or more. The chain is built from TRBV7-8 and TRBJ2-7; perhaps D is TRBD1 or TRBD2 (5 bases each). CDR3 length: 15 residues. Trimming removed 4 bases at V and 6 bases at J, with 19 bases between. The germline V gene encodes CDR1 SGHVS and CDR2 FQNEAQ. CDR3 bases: TGTGCCAGCAGCTCACAAGATCGAGGGGACCTCGAGCAGTACTTC. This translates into CASSSQDRGDLEQYF.

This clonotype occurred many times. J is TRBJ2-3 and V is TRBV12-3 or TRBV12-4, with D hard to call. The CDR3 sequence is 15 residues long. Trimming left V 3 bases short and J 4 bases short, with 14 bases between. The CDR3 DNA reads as TGTGCCAGCAGTTTGTCGGACCCGACCCCAGATACGCAGTATTTT. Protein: CASSLSDPTPDTQYF.

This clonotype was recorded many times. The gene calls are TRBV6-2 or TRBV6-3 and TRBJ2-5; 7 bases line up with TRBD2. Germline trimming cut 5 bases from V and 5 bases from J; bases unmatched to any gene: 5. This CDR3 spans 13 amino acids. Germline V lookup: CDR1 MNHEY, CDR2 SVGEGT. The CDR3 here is CASSGGRWETQYF. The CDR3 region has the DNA TGTGCCAGCAGTGGCGGGAGATGGGAGACCCAGTACTTC.

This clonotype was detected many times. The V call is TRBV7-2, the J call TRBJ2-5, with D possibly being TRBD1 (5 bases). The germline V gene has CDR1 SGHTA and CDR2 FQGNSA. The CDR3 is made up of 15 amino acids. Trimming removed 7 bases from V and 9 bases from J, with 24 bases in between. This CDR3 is CASTSPTVSRRPQYF. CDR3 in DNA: TGTGCCAGCACCAGTCCGACAGTATCGAGGAGACCCCAGTACTTC. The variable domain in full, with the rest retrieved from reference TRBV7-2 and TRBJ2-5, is GAGVSQSPSNKVTEKGKDVELRCDPISGHTALYWYRQSLGQGLEFLIYFQGNSAPDKSGLPSDRFSAERTGGSVSTLTIQRTQQEDSAVYLCASTSPTVSRRPQYFGPGTRLLVL.

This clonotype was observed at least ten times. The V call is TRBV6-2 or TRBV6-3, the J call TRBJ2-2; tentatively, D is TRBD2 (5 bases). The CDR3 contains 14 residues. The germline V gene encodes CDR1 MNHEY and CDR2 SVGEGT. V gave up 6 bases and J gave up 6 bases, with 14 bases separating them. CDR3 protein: CASSPGSPAGELFF. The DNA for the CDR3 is TGTGCCAGCAGCCCGGGGAGCCCGGCCGGGGAGCTGTTTTTT.

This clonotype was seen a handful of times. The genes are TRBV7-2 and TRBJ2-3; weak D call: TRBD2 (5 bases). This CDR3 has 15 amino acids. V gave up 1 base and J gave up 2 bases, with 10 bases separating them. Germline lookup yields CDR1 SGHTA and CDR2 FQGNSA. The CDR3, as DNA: TGTGCCAGCAGCTTAGATAGGCTAGCCACAGATACGCAGTATTTT. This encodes CASSLDRLATDTQYF.

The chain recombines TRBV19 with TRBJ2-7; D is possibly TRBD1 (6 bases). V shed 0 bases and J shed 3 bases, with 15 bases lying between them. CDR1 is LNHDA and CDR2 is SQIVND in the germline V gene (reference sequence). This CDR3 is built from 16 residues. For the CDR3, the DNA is TGTGCCAGTAGTATAGAAGGAGCAGGGGTTGGCTACGAGCAGTACTTC. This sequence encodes CASSIEGAGVGYEQYF.

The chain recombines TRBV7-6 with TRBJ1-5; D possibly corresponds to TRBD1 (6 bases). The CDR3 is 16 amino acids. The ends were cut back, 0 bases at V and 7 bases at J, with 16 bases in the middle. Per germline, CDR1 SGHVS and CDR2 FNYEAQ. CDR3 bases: TGTGCCAGCAGCTTAGCCGATACGGGGGGCATCCAGCCCCAGCATTTT. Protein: CASSLADTGGIQPQHF.

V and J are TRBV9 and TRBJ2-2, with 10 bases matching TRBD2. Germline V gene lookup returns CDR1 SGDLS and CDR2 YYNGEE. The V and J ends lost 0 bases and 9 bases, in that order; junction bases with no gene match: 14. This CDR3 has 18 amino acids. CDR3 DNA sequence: TGTGCCAGCAGCGTAGACCCAGCGGGAGGGCCTAATAGCAGGGAGCTGTTTTTT. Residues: CASSVDPAGGPNSRELFF.

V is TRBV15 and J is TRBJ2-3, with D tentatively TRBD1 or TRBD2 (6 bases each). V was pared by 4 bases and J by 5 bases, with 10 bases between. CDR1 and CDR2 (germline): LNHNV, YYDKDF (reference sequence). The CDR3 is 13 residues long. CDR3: CATSKGGGDTQYF. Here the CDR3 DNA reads TGTGCCACCAGCAAAGGAGGGGGAGATACGCAGTATTTT.

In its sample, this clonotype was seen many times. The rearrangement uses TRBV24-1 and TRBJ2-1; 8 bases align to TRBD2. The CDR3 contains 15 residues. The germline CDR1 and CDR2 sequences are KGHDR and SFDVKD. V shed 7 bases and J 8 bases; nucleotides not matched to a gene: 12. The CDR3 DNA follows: TGTGCCACCAGCTCTTCCGGGACTAGATTCCATGAGCAGTTCTTC. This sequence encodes CATSSSGTRFHEQFF.

The chain's CDR3 is CASSSEMDTNEQFF. CDR3 in DNA: TGTGCCAGCAGCTCGGAAATGGACACCAATGAGCAGTTCTTC. The J gene is TRBJ2-1, the V gene TRBV7-9; TRBD1 is a possible D gene (5 bases). The CDR3 is 14 amino acids. The germline V gene encodes CDR1 SEHNR and CDR2 FQNEAQ (reference sequence). Trimming cost V 4 bases and J 6 bases, with 13 bases left between them.

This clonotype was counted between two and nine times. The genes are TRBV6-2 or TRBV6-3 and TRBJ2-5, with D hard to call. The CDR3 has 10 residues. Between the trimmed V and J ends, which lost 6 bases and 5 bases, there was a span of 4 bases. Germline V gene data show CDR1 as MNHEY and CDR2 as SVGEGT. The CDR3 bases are TGTGCCAGCAGAGGGGAGACCCAGTACTTC. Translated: CASRGETQYF.

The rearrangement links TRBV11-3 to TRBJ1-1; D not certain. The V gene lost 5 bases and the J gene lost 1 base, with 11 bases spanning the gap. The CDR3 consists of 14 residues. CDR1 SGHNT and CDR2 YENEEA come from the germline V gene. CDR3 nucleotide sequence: TGTGCCAGCAGCCAGAAACTCCCGAACACTGAAGCTTTCTTT. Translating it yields CASSQKLPNTEAFF.